Described below is a single TCR beta chain sequence and its context. Trimming cost V 11 bases and J 5 bases; bases outside gene matches: 15. This CDR3 is 16 amino acids long. Looked up from germline, CDR1 is SNHLY and CDR2 is FYNNEI. Clones were read by immunoSEQ multiplex PCR, and TCRdb kept only the in-frame ones, dropping some. Of roughly 640,000 clones listed, approximately 97% were seen once; the top ten hold 0.045% to 0.07%. The data were obtained in a study of shared clonotypes between healthy human individuals. The sample taken for sequencing was naive CD4+ T cells sorted from blood. The sample's subset: CD45RA+ positively selected. The gene calls are TRBV2 and TRBJ2-3; 11 nucleotides agree with TRBD2. This receptor was obtained from a young woman in good health. The CDR3 here is CAGRKLAGGPVDTQYF. CDR3 DNA: TGTGCCGGACGAAAGTTAGCGGGAGGGCCTGTAGATACGCAGTATTTT.